This TCR beta chain was identified during a study of Ad26.COV2.S vaccination and SARS-CoV-2 variants. Clones were read by immunoSEQ multiplex PCR, and TCRdb kept only the in-frame ones, dropping some. Of roughly 450,000 clones listed, 75% to 95% are singletons. This CDR3 has 11 residues. The V gene's germline CDR1 is SGHTS and CDR2 YDEGEE. V was clipped by 0 bases and J by 3 bases, with 0 bases between them. As to treatment: about 20 received Ad26.COV2.S at low or high dose, single or two shots; 5 received placebo; per-sample allocation not given. At day 63 after the first vaccine or placebo injection, samples were drawn. Adults aged 18-55 years in Boston included the donor.

The chain has TRBV5-8 and TRBJ2-5; the D is unclear. This TCR derives from a person between 18 and 59 years old who received the Ad26.COV2.S COVID-19 vaccine or a placebo. Sequenced material: peripheral blood, taken in a trial of Ad26.COV2.S vaccine versus placebo. In DNA form, the CDR3 reads TGTGCCAGCAGCTTGGAAGAGACCCAGTACTTC. Residues: CASSLEETQYF.